This TCR beta chain was found in a study of shared clonotypes between healthy human individuals. The wider study: CD4 naive and memory got three plates each, CD8 naive two, CD8 memory one.

Within Nashville, Tennessee resided all donors, each a Caucasian adult. The CDR3 sequence is 15 residues long. In germline, CDR1 is SGHTA, CDR2 FQGTGA. The V segment lost 3 bases and the J segment 3 bases; nucleotides outside the gene matches: 8. Sequenced by immunoSEQ multiplex PCR; TCRdb stores in-frame clones only, minus some. The sample lists some 1,100,000 clones; around 78% were seen once. The source material was memory CD4+ T cells from PBMCs. The sample's subset: CD45RA-negative fraction. The receptor's source is a man between 18 and 29 years old in good health. Some clones in this sample may be carry-over from other donors' samples. J is TRBJ2-7 and V is TRBV7-3; 7 positions match TRBD1. CDR3 residues: CASSLGPQGSYEQYF. The CDR3 coding sequence is TGTGCCAGCAGCTTGGGACCACAGGGGAGCTACGAGCAGTACTTC.